Below are 9 T cell receptor beta chains sequenced from a single sample in a study of OX40 agonist ivuxolimab in advanced cancers. Libraries came from the immunoSEQ multiplex PCR assay. Not all clones reach the TCRdb copy of this immuneACCESS table, which keeps in-frame sequences only. Checked studies attribute under half of the gap to unresolved V genes and leave the rest unexplained. The table for this sample lists fewer than 85,000 clones; just over 85% of them were counted only once. About 0.75% of the sample is held by the ten biggest clonotypes. Material: CD4+ or CD8+ T cells sorted from blood, obtained in a trial of the OX40 agonist ivuxolimab. The source of these receptors is an adult with an advanced solid tumor such as melanoma, head and neck, liver or kidney cancer.

The chain uses TRBV18 and TRBJ2-1; 10 bases agree with TRBD2. CDR3 length: 19 residues. The germline gives CDR1 KGHSH, CDR2 LQKENI. Trimming at V came to 1 base and at J to 0 bases, leaving 9 bases not matched to a gene. The CDR3 region is CASSPLTAGGPSSYNEQFF. The CDR3 bases are TGTGCCAGCTCACCACTTACAGCGGGAGGGCCGAGCTCCTACAATGAGCAGTTCTTC.

Regarding this clone: One end of the junction varies from germline; a read error may be responsible. The V gene is TRBV7-7, the J gene TRBJ1-3, with D unresolved. The CDR3 contains 16 residues. Germline-derived CDR1 and CDR2 are SSHAT and FNYEAQ (reference sequence). CDR3 in DNA: TGTGCTAGCAGCCCCCTCGGACTTACCTCTGGAAACACCATATATTTT. It codes for CASSPLGLTSGNTIYF.

The chain employs TRBV10-3 and TRBJ2-5, with 16 bases matching TRBD2. The CDR3 runs to 17 residues. The J segment lost 5 bases and the V segment lost 4 bases, leaving 7 bases of the junction unmatched. Germline CDR1 and CDR2: ENHRY and SYGVKD. CDR3 region: CAISAGLAGGPGETQYF. The CDR3, as DNA: TGTGCCATCAGTGCGGGACTAGCGGGAGGGCCGGGGGAGACCCAGTACTTC.

The J gene is TRBJ1-5, the V gene TRBV7-9; 11 nucleotides agree with TRBD1. CDR1 SEHNR and CDR2 FQNEAQ come from the germline V gene (reference sequence). The length of the CDR3 is 17 residues. Losses at the gene ends were 1 base for V and 5 bases for J; bases not matched to a gene: 7. The CDR3 nucleotides read TGTGCCAGCAGCTTAGTAACCGGGACAGGGGGAGATCAGCCCCAGCATTTT. Translated, it gives CASSLVTGTGGDQPQHF.

This clone was counted a single time. The chain links TRBV19 to TRBJ1-1, with D possibly being TRBD1 (5 bases). Germline CDR1 reads LNHDA; CDR2 reads SQIVND (reference sequence). V lost 11 bases to trimming and J lost 4 bases, with 23 bases between them. This CDR3 is 15 amino acids long. CDR3 nucleotides: TGTGCCGTCCATTCAGGGCCCGCGGTAGGCACTGAAGCTTTCTTT. This gives the protein CAVHSGPAVGTEAFF.

The chain carries TRBV18 and TRBJ2-1; 10 bases are shared with TRBD1. The V and J ends lost 4 bases and 3 bases, in that order; junction bases with no gene match: 3. This CDR3 has 15 residues. CDR1 is KGHSH and CDR2 is LQKENI in the germline V gene. The CDR3 DNA sequence: TGTGCCAGCTCACGCGGGACAGGGGACTACAATGAGCAGTTCTTC. Protein product: CASSRGTGDYNEQFF.

V usage is TRBV20-1 and J usage is TRBJ2-7; the D is unclear. Germline V gives CDR1 DFQATT, CDR2 SNEGSKA (reference sequence). The germline V and J ends were trimmed by 6 bases and 6 bases, with 9 bases remaining between them. The CDR3 runs 10 residues. The CDR3 sequence: CSAQKGEQYF. In nucleotides, the CDR3 is TGCAGTGCACAGAAGGGCGAGCAGTACTTC.

Here the CDR3 reads CASSFTGLAGNTGELFF. CDR3 nucleotides: TGTGCCAGCAGCTTCACCGGACTAGCGGGGAACACCGGGGAGCTGTTTTTT. The chain has TRBV7-9 and TRBJ2-2; 11 positions agree with TRBD2. This CDR3 region has 17 residues. V gave up 3 bases and J gave up 1 base; unmatched junction bases: 4. The germline V gene has CDR1 SEHNR and CDR2 FQNEAQ (reference sequence). Variable domain in full (rest from reference TRBV7-9 and TRBJ2-2): DTGVSQNPRHKITKRGQNVTFRCDPISEHNRLYWYRQTLGQGPEFLTYFQNEAQLEKSRLLSDRFSAERPKGSFSTLEIQRTEQGDSAMYLCASSFTGLAGNTGELFFGEGSRLTVL.

The chain has TRBV5-1 and TRBJ1-3; unclear D gene. Trimming left V 0 bases short and J 0 bases short, with 7 bases between. This CDR3 has 15 residues. Germline V CDR1 and CDR2: SGHRS, YFSETQ. The CDR3 DNA reads as TGCGCCAGCAGCTTGGAGTTCCTCTCTGGAAACACCATATATTTT. This translates into CASSLEFLSGNTIYF. Filled out from reference TRBV5-1 and TRBJ1-3, the complete variable domain reads KAGVTQTPRYLIKTRGQQVTLSCSPISGHRSVSWYQQTPGQGLQFLFEYFSETQRNKGNFPGRFSGRQFSNSRSEMNVSTLELGDSALYLCASSLEFLSGNTIYFGEGSWLTVV.